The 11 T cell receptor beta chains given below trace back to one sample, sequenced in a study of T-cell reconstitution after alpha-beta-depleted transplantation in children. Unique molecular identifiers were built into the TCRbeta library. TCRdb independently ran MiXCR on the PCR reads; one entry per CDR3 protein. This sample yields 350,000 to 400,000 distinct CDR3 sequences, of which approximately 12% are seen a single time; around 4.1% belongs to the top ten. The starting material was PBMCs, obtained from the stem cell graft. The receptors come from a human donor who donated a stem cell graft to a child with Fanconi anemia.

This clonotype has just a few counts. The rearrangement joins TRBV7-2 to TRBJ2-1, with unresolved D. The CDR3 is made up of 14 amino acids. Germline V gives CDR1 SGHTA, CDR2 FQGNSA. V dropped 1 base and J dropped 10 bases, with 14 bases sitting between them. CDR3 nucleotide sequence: TGTGCCAGCAGCTTAGTTGCGGTGAACAGAGAGCAGTTCTTC. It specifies CASSLVAVNREQFF.

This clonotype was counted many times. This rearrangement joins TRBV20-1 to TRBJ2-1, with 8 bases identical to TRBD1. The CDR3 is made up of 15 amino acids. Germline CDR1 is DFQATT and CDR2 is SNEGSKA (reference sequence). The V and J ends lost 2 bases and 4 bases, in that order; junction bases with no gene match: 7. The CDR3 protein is CSARPMDRDYNEQFF. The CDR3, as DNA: TGCAGTGCTAGACCCATGGACAGGGATTACAATGAGCAGTTCTTC.

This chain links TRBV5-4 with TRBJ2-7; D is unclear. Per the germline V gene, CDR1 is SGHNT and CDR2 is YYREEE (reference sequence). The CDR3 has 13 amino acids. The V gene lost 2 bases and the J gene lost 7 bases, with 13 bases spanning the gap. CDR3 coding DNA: TGTGCCAGCAGCTTCGACCCGATAGGTGAGCAGTACGTC. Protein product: CASSFDPIGEQYV.

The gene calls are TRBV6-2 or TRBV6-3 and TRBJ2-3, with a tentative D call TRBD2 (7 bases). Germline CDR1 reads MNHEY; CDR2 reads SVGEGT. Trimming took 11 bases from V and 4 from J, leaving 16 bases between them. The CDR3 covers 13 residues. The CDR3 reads CASRRGPADTQYF. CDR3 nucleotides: TGTGCCTCCCGGCGGGGGCCGGCAGATACGCAGTATTTT.

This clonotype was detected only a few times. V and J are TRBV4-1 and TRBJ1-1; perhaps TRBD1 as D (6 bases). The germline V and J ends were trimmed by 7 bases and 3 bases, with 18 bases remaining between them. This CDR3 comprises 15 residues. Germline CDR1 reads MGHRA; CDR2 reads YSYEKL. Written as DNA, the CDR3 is TGCGCCAGCACCCCATTGATCAGGGGCGACACTGAAGCTTTCTTT. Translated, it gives CASTPLIRGDTEAFF.

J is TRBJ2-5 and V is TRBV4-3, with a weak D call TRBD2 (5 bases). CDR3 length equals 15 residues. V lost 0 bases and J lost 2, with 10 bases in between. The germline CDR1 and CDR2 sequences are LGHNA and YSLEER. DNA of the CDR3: TGCGCCAGCAGCCAAGATGCCGGGGTACAAGAGACCCAGTACTTC. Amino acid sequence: CASSQDAGVQETQYF.

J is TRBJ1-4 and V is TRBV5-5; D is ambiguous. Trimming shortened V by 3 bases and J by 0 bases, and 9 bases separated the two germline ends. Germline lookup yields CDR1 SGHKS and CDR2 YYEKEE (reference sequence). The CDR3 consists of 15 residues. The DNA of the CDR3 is TGTGCCAGCAGCTCGCTGACTTCAACTAATGAAAAACTGTTTTTT. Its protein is CASSSLTSTNEKLFF.

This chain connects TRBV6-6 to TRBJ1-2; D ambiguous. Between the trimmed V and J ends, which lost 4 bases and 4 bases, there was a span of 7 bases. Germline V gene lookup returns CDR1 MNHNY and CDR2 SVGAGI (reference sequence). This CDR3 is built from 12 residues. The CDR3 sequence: CASSSLAYGYTF. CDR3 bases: TGTGCCAGCAGTTCCCTGGCCTATGGCTACACCTTC.

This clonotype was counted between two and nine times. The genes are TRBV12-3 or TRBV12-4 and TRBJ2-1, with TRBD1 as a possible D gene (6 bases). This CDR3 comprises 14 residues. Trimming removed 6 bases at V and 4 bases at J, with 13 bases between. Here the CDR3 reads CASSPDSIYNEQFF. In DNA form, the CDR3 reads TGTGCCAGCAGCCCGGACAGTATTTACAATGAGCAGTTCTTC.

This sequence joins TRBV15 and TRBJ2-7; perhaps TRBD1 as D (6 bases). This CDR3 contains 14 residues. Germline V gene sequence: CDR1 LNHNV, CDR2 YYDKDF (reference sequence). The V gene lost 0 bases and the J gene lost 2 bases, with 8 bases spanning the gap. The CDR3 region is CATSRDRGPYEQYF. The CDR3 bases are TGTGCCACCAGCAGAGACAGGGGCCCCTACGAGCAGTACTTC.

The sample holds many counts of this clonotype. DNA for the CDR3: TGTGCCACCAGCAGAGAACGGGGCAGGGGGGAAACCGGGGAGCTGTTTTTT. Translating gives CATSRERGRGETGELFF. The V and J genes are TRBV15 and TRBJ2-2; TRBD1 might be the D (7 bases). There are 17 residues in the CDR3. From germline, CDR1 is LNHNV and CDR2 YYDKDF (reference sequence). Trimming pared 0 bases from V and 5 bases from J, leaving 16 bases between. The full variable domain, in which reference TRBV15 and TRBJ2-2 provide the parts outside the CDR3, is DAMVIQNPRYQVTQFGKPVTLSCSQTLNHNVMYWYQQKSSQAPKLLFHYYDKDFNNEADTPDNFQSRRPNTSFCFLDIRSPGLGDTAMYLCATSRERGRGETGELFFGEGSRLTVL.